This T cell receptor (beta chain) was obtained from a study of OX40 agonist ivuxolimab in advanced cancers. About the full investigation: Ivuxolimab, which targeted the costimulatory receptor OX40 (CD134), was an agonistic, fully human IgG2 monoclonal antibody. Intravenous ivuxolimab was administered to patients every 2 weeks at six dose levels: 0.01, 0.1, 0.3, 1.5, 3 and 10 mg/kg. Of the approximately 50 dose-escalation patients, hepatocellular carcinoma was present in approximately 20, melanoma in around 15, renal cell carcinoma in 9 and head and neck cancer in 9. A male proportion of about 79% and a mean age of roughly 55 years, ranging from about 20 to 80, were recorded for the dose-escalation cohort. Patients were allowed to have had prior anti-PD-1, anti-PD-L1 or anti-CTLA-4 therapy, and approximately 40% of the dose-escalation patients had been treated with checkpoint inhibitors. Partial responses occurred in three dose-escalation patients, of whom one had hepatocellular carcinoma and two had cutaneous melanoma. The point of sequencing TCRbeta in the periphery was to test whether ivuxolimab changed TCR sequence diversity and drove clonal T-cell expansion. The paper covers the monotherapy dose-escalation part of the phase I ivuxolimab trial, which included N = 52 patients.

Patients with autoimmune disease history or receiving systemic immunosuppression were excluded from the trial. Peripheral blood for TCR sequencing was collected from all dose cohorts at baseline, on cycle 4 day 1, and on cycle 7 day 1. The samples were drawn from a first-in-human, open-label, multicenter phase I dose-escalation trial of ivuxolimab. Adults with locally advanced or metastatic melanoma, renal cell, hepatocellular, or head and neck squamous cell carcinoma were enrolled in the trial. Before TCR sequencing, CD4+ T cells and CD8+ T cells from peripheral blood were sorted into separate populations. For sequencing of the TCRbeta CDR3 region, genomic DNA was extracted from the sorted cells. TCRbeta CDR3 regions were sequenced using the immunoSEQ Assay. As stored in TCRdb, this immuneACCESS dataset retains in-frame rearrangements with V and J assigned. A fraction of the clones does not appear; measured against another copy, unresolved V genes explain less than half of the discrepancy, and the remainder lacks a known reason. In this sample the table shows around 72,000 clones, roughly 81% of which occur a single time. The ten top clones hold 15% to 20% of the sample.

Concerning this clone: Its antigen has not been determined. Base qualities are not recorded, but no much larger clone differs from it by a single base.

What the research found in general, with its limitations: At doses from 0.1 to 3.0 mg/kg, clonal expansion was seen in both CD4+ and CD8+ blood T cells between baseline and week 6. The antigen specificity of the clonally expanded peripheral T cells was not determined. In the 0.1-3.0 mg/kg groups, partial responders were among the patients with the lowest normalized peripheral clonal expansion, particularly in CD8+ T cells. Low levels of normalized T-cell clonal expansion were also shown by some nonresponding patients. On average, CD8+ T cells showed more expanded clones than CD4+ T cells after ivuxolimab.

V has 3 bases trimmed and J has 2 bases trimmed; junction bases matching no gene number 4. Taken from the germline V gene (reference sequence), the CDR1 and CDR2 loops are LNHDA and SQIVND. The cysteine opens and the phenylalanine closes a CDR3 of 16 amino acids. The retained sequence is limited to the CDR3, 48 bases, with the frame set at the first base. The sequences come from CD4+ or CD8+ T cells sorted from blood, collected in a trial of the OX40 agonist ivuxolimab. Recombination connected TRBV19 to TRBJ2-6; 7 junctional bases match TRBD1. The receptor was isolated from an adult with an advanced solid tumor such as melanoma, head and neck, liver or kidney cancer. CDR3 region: CASSIRQGAGANVLTF. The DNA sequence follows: TGTGCCAGTAGTATCAGGCAGGGGGCTGGGGCCAACGTCCTGACTTTC.